This entry is about one T cell receptor (beta chain). The data stem from a study of blood T cell repertoires in COVID-19. Study-level background: Sites in the United States, Italy and Spain provided acute and convalescent COVID-19 samples.

The assay was immunoSEQ multiplex PCR, and TCRdb's table has in-frame clones only and misses some. Altogether 100,000 to 150,000 clones are present, 84% being singletons, with the ten largest covering about 12%. CDR1 and CDR2 from the germline V gene are SGHDT and YYEEEE. The V end lost 0 bases, the J end lost 7 bases, and 14 bases lay between the germline ends. CDR3 length equals 16 residues. This chain uses TRBV5-6 with TRBJ1-6; perhaps TRBD1 as D (5 bases). Material: peripheral blood. The sequence was collected from a woman aged 30 to 39 who had recovered from COVID-19. The CDR3, as DNA: TGTGCCAGCAGCTTGGTGCTTCGGGGGGGGAATTCACCCCTCCACTTT. Amino acids: CASSLVLRGGNSPLHF.